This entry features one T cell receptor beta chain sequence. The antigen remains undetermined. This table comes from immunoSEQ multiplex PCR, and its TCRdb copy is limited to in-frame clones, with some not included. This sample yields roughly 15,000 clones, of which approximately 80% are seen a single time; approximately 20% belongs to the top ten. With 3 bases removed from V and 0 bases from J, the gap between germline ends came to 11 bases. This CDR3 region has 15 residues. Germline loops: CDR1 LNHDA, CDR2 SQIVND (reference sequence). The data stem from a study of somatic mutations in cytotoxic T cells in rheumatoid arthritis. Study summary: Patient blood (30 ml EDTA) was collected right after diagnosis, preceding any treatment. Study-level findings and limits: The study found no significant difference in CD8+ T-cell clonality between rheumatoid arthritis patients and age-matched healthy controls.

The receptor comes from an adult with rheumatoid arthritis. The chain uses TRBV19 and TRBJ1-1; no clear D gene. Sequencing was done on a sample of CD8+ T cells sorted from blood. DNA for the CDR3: TGTGCCAGTAGTATGGGTGACAACATGAACACTGAAGCTTTCTTT. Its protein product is CASSMGDNMNTEAFF.